Shown below are 11 T cell receptor beta chains from a single sample sequenced in a study of T-cell reconstitution after alpha-beta-depleted transplantation in children. Unique molecular identifiers were incorporated when the TCRbeta library was constructed. TCRdb independently ran MiXCR on the PCR reads; one entry per CDR3 protein. The sample yields 100,000 to 150,000 distinct CDR3 sequences, 20% to 25% seen once. The sequences come from PBMCs, mostly from graft donor cells, collected 180 days after TCRalphabeta/CD19-depleted stem cell transplant. The receptors here all came from a male patient under 10 years old who had a stem cell transplant for chronic granulomatous disease, so the T cells may come from the graft donor.

The sample holds many counts of this clonotype. This sequence joins TRBV18 and TRBJ2-2; weak D call: TRBD2 (6 bases). CDR3 length equals 19 residues. In germline, CDR1 is KGHSH, CDR2 LQKENI. Trimming cost V 3 bases and J 3 bases, with 23 bases left between them. The CDR3 sequence is CASSPSGIWGTSDTGELFF. The CDR3 DNA reads as TGTGCCAGCTCACCTTCTGGAATCTGGGGGACTTCTGACACCGGGGAGCTGTTTTTT.

About this clonotype itself: With a much larger clone just one base away, this may be a read error. The chain uses TRBV12-3 or TRBV12-4 and TRBJ2-1; TRBD2 aligns across 14 bases. This CDR3 has 19 residues. CDR3 protein: CACRLWGLAGAAFNNEQFF. The CDR3 DNA sequence: TGTGCCTGCAGATTATGGGGACTAGCGGGAGCGGCCTTCAACAATGAGCAGTTCTTC.

Only a few counts were recorded for this clonotype. The chain recombines TRBV9 with TRBJ1-3; D gene uncertain. Trimming pared 0 bases from V and 0 bases from J, leaving 4 bases between. Per the germline V gene, CDR1 is SGDLS and CDR2 is YYNGEE. The length of the CDR3 is 14 residues. CDR3 in amino acids: CASSVADSGNTIYF. Here the CDR3 DNA reads TGTGCCAGCAGCGTAGCAGACTCTGGAAACACCATATATTTT. The full variable domain, with the rest looked up from reference TRBV9 and TRBJ1-3, is DSGVTQTPKHLITATGQRVTLRCSPRSGDLSVYWYQQSLDQGLQFLIQYYNGEERAKGNILERFSAQQFPDLHSELNLSSLELGDSALYFCASSVADSGNTIYFGEGSWLTVV.

On this clonotype itself: A much larger clone differs from this one at a single base, so this may be a read error. The chain is built from TRBV6-5 and TRBJ1-2; a possible D gene is TRBD1 (5 bases). V lost 0 bases to trimming and J lost 9 bases, with 14 bases between them. CDR1 is MNHEY, CDR2 SVGAGI, per germline. The CDR3 totals 14 residues. Here the CDR3 DNA reads TGTGCCAGCAGTTACTCTGAAAGGGGAGTAAGCTACACCTTC. It specifies CASSYSERGVSYTF.

This clonotype was recorded at least ten times. The genes are TRBV27 and TRBJ2-1; D is unresolved. V was pared by 2 bases and J by 2 bases, with 10 bases between. This CDR3 contains 15 residues. Germline-derived CDR1 and CDR2 are MNHEY and SMNVEV (reference sequence). The CDR3 DNA reads TGTGCCAGCAGTTTAACTTGGAGAACCTACAATGAGCAGTTCTTC. Translation gives CASSLTWRTYNEQFF.

This sequence joins TRBV12-3 or TRBV12-4 and TRBJ2-2, with D uncertain. V was clipped by 3 bases and J by 0 bases, with 11 bases between them. This CDR3 region has 16 residues. CDR3 loop: CASSFVPNTNTGELFF. Written as DNA, the CDR3 is TGTGCCAGCAGTTTTGTTCCGAACACGAACACCGGGGAGCTGTTTTTT.

The chain employs TRBV20-1 and TRBJ2-1, with D unresolved. The CDR3 sequence is 12 residues long. V lost 5 bases and J 7 bases, leaving 12 bases between the germline ends. Germline V gene data show CDR1 as DFQATT and CDR2 as SNEGSKA (reference sequence). This CDR3 reads CSAARTTNEQFF. The CDR3 DNA is TGCAGTGCTGCCAGAACTACAAATGAGCAGTTCTTC.

This clonotype was counted at least ten times. V usage is TRBV4-3 and J usage is TRBJ2-3, with 8 bases that match TRBD2. Per germline, CDR1 LGHNA and CDR2 YSLEER. The CDR3 extends over 18 amino acids. V was clipped by 4 bases and J by 2 bases; unmatched bases: 14. CDR3 nucleotides: TGCGCCAGCAGCCGCTTCCACCCGGGACTAGAAATCACAGATACGCAGTATTTT. Protein: CASSRFHPGLEITDTQYF.

This clonotype was observed at least ten times. The genes are TRBV27 and TRBJ1-5; 9 bases align to TRBD1. There are 19 residues in the CDR3. After removal of 0 bases from V and 6 bases from J, the junction contained 15 bases not matched to a gene. Germline-derived CDR1 and CDR2 are MNHEY and SMNVEV (reference sequence). This chain's CDR3 is CASSLSFEWDRVSSQPQHF. For the CDR3, the DNA is TGTGCCAGCAGTTTATCCTTTGAGTGGGACAGGGTGTCGAGTCAGCCCCAGCATTTT.

This clonotype has only a few counts. The genes are TRBV7-9 and TRBJ1-2, with no clear D. Germline-derived CDR1 and CDR2 are SEHNR and FQNEAQ (reference sequence). V lost 1 base and J 6 bases, leaving 15 bases between the germline ends. The CDR3 has 15 residues. The CDR3 loop is CASSLDVGRRHGYTF. As DNA, the CDR3 is TGTGCCAGCAGCTTAGATGTCGGTCGGCGTCATGGCTACACCTTC.

This clonotype was observed a handful of times. The V and J genes are TRBV5-1 and TRBJ2-7; 7 positions agree with TRBD1. The junction had 5 bases not matched to a gene; V was cut back by 1 base and J by 4 bases. This CDR3 is built from 14 residues. Germline V lookup: CDR1 SGHRS, CDR2 YFSETQ. The DNA for the CDR3 is TGCGCCAGCAGCTTGCGGGACAGCCATTACGAGCAGTACTTC. This sequence encodes CASSLRDSHYEQYF.